The clone carrying this TCR beta chain has only one observation. What it recognizes is unknown. Germline V gene sequence: CDR1 GTSNPN, CDR2 SVGIG (reference sequence). V lost 1 base to trimming and J lost 7 bases; unmatched junction nucleotides: 10. The CDR3 consists of 15 residues. Here immunoSEQ multiplex PCR was the method, and the copy in TCRdb shows in-frame clones only, minus some. The sample shows over 25,000 clones, about 90% of them seen only once. The record originates from a study of T cells in localized non-small cell lung cancer. The study's findings and limits: Overall survival was longer when the density of T cells in the blood was higher.

This chain links TRBV30 with TRBJ2-1; 7 bases map to TRBD1. Sample: peripheral blood, taken before any cancer treatment. The clonotype was recovered from a female donor older than 55 with stage I lung adenocarcinoma. Written as DNA, the CDR3 is TGTGCCTGGAGTGCTACAGGGGCGTCCTGGAATGAGCAGTTCTTC. This codes for CAWSATGASWNEQFF.